The source of this T cell receptor (beta chain) is a study of control samples from healthy donors and cancer patients. Measured with immunoSEQ multiplex PCR; TCRdb has only the in-frame clones, and not every one. The profile shows about 150,000 clones, around 96% of them singletons. J lost 7 bases, V lost 4 bases, and 0 bases had no gene match. The CDR3 is 13 amino acids. The TCR was taken from a woman in her 40s in good health. The chain recombines TRBV12-3 or TRBV12-4 with TRBJ1-6; 8 bases match TRBD1. Sequencing used blood. As DNA, the CDR3 is TGTGCCAGCAGTTGGGACAGGAATTCACCCCTCCACTTT. Translation gives CASSWDRNSPLHF.